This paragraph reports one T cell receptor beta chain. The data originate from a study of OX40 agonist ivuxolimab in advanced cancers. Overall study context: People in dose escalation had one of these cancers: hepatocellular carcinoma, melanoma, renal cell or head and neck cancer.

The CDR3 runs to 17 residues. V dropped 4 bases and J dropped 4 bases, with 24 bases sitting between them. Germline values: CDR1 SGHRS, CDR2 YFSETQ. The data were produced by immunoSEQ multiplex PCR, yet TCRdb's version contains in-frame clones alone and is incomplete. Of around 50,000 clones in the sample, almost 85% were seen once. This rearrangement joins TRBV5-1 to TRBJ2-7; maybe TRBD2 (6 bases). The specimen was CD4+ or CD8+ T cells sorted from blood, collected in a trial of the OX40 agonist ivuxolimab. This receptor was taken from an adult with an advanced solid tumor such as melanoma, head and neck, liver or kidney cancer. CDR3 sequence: CASSGGNGANGRYEQYF. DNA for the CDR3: TGCGCCAGCAGCGGGGGGAACGGCGCCAACGGCAGATACGAGCAGTACTTC.